These T cell receptor beta chains were read from a single sample in a study of beta chain features in type 1 diabetes. Assay used: immunoSEQ multiplex PCR; TCRdb lists only in-frame clones, some missing. The profile shows more than 120,000 clones, 8% to 13% of them singletons. The sample taken for sequencing was naive CD4+ T cells from blood. Receptor source: a man aged 18 to 29 in good health. CDR3s include the opening cysteine and the closing phenylalanine or tryptophan. Fields, in order: CDR3 DNA, CDR3 protein, J gene, V gene, D gene, clone size. A D gene is named only where the DNA matches it firmly. For some rows the clone size is stated as once, few or many, or as a class when expanded; others skip it.

TGTGCCAGCAGTACAAAGGGGAAGGGTGATGAAAAACTGTTTTTT	CASSTKGKGDEKLFF	TRBJ1-4	TRBV27	.	few
TGTGCCAGCAGCATCTCGGGGACAGGGCCGAACATTCAGTACTTC	CASSISGTGPNIQYF	TRBJ2-4	TRBV7-3	TRBD1	many
TGTGCCAGCAGCCACCGTGGAGGGAACACTGAAGCTTTCTTT	CASSHRGGNTEAFF	TRBJ1-1	TRBV11-3	.	.
TGTGCCAGCAGCTCCACGACAGGGCTTGAGGATGGCTACACCTTC	CASSSTTGLEDGYTF	TRBJ1-2	TRBV7-8	TRBD1	.
TGTGCCATCAGTTCTGCTAGCGGGACTAGCACAGATACGCAGTATTTT	CAISSASGTSTDTQYF	TRBJ2-3	TRBV10-3	TRBD2	few
TGTGCCAGCAGCTTGGGGACTAGCGGAGATACGCAGTATTTT	CASSLGTSGDTQYF	TRBJ2-3	TRBV7-3	TRBD2	.
TGTGCCAGCTCACCAAGGGGGACAGGGGTTTCCTACGAGCAGTACTTC	CASSPRGTGVSYEQYF	TRBJ2-7	TRBV18	TRBD1	few
TGTGCCAGCAGCGTGGACAGGAGGCCGGACACTGAAGCTTTCTTT	CASSVDRRPDTEAFF	TRBJ1-1	TRBV11-2	TRBD1	.
TGTGCCAGCAGCTTGCCAGGGGGAAACGAGCAGTACTTC	CASSLPGGNEQYF	TRBJ2-7	TRBV5-6	TRBD1	many
TGTGCCAGCTCACCAGGGGCTAATCAGCCCCAGCATTTT	CASSPGANQPQHF	TRBJ1-5	TRBV18	.	.
TGTGCCAGCAGCTTAGCCGGTCGGACTAGCGGGGGGGCGGGGTACGAGCAGTACTTC	CASSLAGRTSGGAGYEQYF	TRBJ2-7	TRBV7-2	TRBD2	few
TGCGCCAGCAGCCAAGATTTGGTTAGGGGGCACGAGCAGTACTTC	CASSQDLVRGHEQYF	TRBJ2-7	TRBV4-3	TRBD1	.
TGTGCCAGCAGCACTCGCGGTCGGACAGATACGCAGTATTTT	CASSTRGRTDTQYF	TRBJ2-3	TRBV9	.	few
TGTGCCAGCAGCTTAGTATCAGGCAGGACAGGACAAGAGACCCAGTACTTC	CASSLVSGRTGQETQYF	TRBJ2-5	TRBV7-6	TRBD1	few
TGTGCCAGCAGCTTAAACCTAGCGGGGTACACAGATACGCAGTATTTT	CASSLNLAGYTDTQYF	TRBJ2-3	TRBV7-3	TRBD2	.
TGCGCCAGCAGCCCGGGGGAACCCGGGGAGACCCAGTACTTC	CASSPGEPGETQYF	TRBJ2-5	TRBV5-1	.	.
TGTGCCAGCAGTGAATCAGGGCCGTTTGTTGAAGCTTTCTTT	CASSESGPFVEAFF	TRBJ1-1	TRBV2	.	.
TGTGCCAGCAGCTCCCCCCGTTCGGGGTCATATGGCTACACCTTC	CASSSPRSGSYGYTF	TRBJ1-2	TRBV7-9	.	.
TGTGCCAGCAGTTCCCGACTAGCGGGGGCCTACAATGAGCAGTTCTTC	CASSSRLAGAYNEQFF	TRBJ2-1	TRBV6-5	TRBD2	.
TGTGCCAGCAGTTACAGGGACAGGGGCTCCTACGAGCAGTACTTC	CASSYRDRGSYEQYF	TRBJ2-7	TRBV6-5	TRBD1	few
TGTGCCAGCAGCCAAGATTTTCGGGGGACAGATACGCAGTATTTT	CASSQDFRGTDTQYF	TRBJ2-3	TRBV14	.	.
TGCGCCAGCAGCTTTCAGGGTAGCACAGATACGCAGTATTTT	CASSFQGSTDTQYF	TRBJ2-3	TRBV5-1	.	.
TGTGCCAGCAGCTCGCGGGGCACTGGAGAGACCCAGTACTTC	CASSSRGTGETQYF	TRBJ2-5	TRBV11-2	.	few
TGTGCCAGCAGTGAAGTTGCGGGGAGTCAGCCCCAGCATTTT	CASSEVAGSQPQHF	TRBJ1-5	TRBV2	.	few
TGTGCCAGCAGTGAAGGGGGGGGCTTGTATACGCAGTATTTT	CASSEGGGLYTQYF	TRBJ2-3	TRBV6-4	.	.
TGTGCCAGCAGCTTAATGACTGATGGCTACACCTTC	CASSLMTDGYTF	TRBJ1-2	TRBV7-2	.	few
TGTGCCAGCAGCGCCAGCTACGAGCAGTACTTC	CASSASYEQYF	TRBJ2-7	TRBV7-2	.	.
TGTGCCAGCAGCTTAAGGCGACTCTCTAGCACAGATACGCAGTATTTT	CASSLRRLSSTDTQYF	TRBJ2-3	TRBV7-8	.	.
TGTGCCAGCAGCTCGGGAGACAGGGGGCGCGAGCAGTACTTC	CASSSGDRGREQYF	TRBJ2-7	TRBV7-6	TRBD1	.
TGTGCCAGCAGCTCAGGACAGGGGAGGTTCAATGAGCAGTTCTTC	CASSSGQGRFNEQFF	TRBJ2-1	TRBV7-3	TRBD1	.
TGCGCCAGCAGCCAAGATGACCCCCGGACAGGGAACTACGAGCAGTACTTC	CASSQDDPRTGNYEQYF	TRBJ2-7	TRBV4-3	TRBD1	.
TGTGCCAGCAGCTTCCGAGGGAATGAAAAACTGTTTTTT	CASSFRGNEKLFF	TRBJ1-4	TRBV5-5	.	.
TGTGCCAGCAGCTTAGACAGGGGAGGCGGCTACACCTTC	CASSLDRGGGYTF	TRBJ1-2	TRBV7-2	TRBD1	few
TGCGCCAGCAGCTTGTACATCCGGGTTTGGCCCCAGCATTTT	CASSLYIRVWPQHF	TRBJ1-5	TRBV5-1	.	.
TGTGCCAGCAGCCAAAGATCCGGGACTAGCGCTAACAATGAGCAGTTCTTC	CASSQRSGTSANNEQFF	TRBJ2-1	TRBV14	TRBD2	few
TGTGCCAGCAGCACCCGGGGGGGAAGCACAGATACGCAGTATTTT	CASSTRGGSTDTQYF	TRBJ2-3	TRBV7-9	TRBD2	few
TGTGCCAGCAGCTTAGCCGCGGGGAGCACAGATACGCAGTATTTT	CASSLAAGSTDTQYF	TRBJ2-3	TRBV7-9	.	few
TGTGCCAGCAGTTTATCGACCTCGGGGGCCAAAAACATTCAGTACTTC	CASSLSTSGAKNIQYF	TRBJ2-4	TRBV27	.	.
TGTGCCAGCAGTTACAGAGGTCCCGCGGCCTACAATGAGCAGTTCTTC	CASSYRGPAAYNEQFF	TRBJ2-1	TRBV6-5	.	few
TGCAGCTTCCGGGACAGGGTGCCCACTGAAGCTTTCTTT	CSFRDRVPTEAFF	TRBJ1-1	TRBV29-1	TRBD1	many
TGTGCCAGCAGTTACCCCCAGGGGGCGAGATCACCCCTCCACTTT	CASSYPQGARSPLHF	TRBJ1-6	TRBV6-5	TRBD1	.
TGCAGCGTTGTCTCAGGACAGGGTTACGAGCAGTACTTC	CSVVSGQGYEQYF	TRBJ2-7	TRBV29-1	TRBD1	.
TGCGCCAGCAGCCTGGGACTAGCGGGGGGCTATGAGCAGTTCTTC	CASSLGLAGGYEQFF	TRBJ2-1	TRBV4-3	TRBD2	few
TGTGCCAGCTCACTGGACAGGGCTAATCAGCCCCAGCATTTT	CASSLDRANQPQHF	TRBJ1-5	TRBV18	TRBD1	.
TGTGCCAGCAGCAAGACTAGCGGGGGGGAATATAATGAGCAGTTCTTC	CASSKTSGGEYNEQFF	TRBJ2-1	TRBV5-4	TRBD2	few
TGTGCCAGCAGCCAGGACAGGGGGGATGGCTACACCTTC	CASSQDRGDGYTF	TRBJ1-2	TRBV7-2	TRBD1	many